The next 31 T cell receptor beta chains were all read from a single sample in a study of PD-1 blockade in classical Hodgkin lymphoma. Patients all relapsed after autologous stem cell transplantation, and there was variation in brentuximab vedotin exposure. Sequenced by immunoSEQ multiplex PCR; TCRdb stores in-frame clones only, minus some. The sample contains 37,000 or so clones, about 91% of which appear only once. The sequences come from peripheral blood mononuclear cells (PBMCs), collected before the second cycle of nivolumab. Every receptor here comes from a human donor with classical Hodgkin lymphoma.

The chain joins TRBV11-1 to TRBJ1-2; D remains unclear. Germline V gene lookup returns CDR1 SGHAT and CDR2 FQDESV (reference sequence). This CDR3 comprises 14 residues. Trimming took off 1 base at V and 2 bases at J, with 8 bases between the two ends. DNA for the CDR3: TGTGCCAGCAGCTTAGGGTCCAGCAACTATGGCTACACCTTC. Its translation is CASSLGSSNYGYTF.

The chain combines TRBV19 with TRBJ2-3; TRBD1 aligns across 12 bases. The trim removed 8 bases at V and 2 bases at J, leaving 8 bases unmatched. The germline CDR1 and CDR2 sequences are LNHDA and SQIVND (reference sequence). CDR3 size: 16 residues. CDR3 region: CASCPGTGGVTDTQYF. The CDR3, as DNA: TGTGCCAGTTGTCCCGGGACAGGGGGCGTCACAGATACGCAGTATTTT.

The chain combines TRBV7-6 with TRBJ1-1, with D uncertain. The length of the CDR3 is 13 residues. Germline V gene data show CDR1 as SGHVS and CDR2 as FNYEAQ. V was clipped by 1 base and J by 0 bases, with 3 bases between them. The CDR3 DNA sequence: TGTGCCAGCAGCTTAGATCTGAACACTGAAGCTTTCTTT. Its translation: CASSLDLNTEAFF.

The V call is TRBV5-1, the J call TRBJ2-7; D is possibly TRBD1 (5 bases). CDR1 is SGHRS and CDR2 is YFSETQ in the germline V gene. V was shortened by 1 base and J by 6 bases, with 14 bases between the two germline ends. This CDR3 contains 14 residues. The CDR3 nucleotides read TGCGCCAGCAGCTTGACTGGGCAGGGCTCCGAGCAGTACTTC. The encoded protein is CASSLTGQGSEQYF.

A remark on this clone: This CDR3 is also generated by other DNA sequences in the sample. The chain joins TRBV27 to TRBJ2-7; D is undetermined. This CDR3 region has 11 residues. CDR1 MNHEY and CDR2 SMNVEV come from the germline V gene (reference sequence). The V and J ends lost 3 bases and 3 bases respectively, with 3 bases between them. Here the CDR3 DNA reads TGTGCCAGCAGTTTGGGCTACGAGCAGTACTTC. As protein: CASSLGYEQYF.

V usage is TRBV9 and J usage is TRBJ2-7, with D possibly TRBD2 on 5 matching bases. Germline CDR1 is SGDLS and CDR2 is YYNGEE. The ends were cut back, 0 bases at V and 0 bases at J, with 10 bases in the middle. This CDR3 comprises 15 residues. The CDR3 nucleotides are TGTGCCAGCAGCGTAGCGGGAAGAGACTCCTACGAGCAGTACTTC. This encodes CASSVAGRDSYEQYF.

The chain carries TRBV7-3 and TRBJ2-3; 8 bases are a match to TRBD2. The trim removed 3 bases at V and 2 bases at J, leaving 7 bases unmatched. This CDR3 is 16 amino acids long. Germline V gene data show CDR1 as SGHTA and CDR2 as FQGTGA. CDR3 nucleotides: TGTGCCAGCAGCTTGTTAGCGGGGCTCCACACAGATACGCAGTATTTT. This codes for CASSLLAGLHTDTQYF. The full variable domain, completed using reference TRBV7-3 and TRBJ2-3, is GAGVSQTPSNKVTEKGKYVELRCDPISGHTALYWYRQSLGQGPEFLIYFQGTGAADDSGLPNDRFFAVRPEGSVSTLKIQRTERGDSAVYLCASSLLAGLHTDTQYFGPGTRLTVL.

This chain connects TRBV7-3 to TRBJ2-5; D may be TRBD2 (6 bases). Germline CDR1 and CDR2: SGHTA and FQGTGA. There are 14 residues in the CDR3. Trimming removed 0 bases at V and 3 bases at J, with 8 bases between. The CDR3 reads CASSLTGGKETQYF. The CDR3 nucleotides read TGTGCCAGCAGCTTAACGGGGGGAAAAGAGACCCAGTACTTC.

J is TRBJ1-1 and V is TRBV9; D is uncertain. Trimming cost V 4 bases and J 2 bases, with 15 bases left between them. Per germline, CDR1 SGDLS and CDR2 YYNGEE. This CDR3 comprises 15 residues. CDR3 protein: CASSINSGPNTEAFF. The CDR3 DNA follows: TGTGCCAGCAGCATAAATTCGGGCCCAAACACTGAAGCTTTCTTT.

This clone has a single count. The CDR3 is CASSVSKGGYTF. Written as DNA, the CDR3 is TGTGCCAGCAGCGTATCAAAGGGAGGCTACACCTTC. The chain carries TRBV9 and TRBJ1-2; D remains ambiguous. There are 12 residues in the CDR3. Between the trimmed V and J ends, which lost 1 base and 8 bases, there was a span of 9 bases. Germline assignment: CDR1 SGDLS and CDR2 YYNGEE.

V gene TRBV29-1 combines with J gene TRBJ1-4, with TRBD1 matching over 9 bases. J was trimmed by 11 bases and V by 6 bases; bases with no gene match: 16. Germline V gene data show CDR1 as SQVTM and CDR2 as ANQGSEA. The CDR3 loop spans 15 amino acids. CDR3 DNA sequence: TGCAGCGTACCCGGGGGACAGGGACGGGGGAAGAAACTGTTTTTT. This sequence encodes CSVPGGQGRGKKLFF. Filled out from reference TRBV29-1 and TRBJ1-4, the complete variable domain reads SAVISQKPSRDICQRGTSLTIQCQVDSQVTMMFWYRQQPGQSLTLIATANQGSEATYESGFVIDKFPISRPNLTFSTLTVSNMSPEDSSIYLCSVPGGQGRGKKLFFGSGTQLSVL.

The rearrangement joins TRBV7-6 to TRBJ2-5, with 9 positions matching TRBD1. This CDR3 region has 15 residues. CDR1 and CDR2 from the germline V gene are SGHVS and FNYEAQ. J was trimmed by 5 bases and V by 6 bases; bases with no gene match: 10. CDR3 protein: CASRRTGGLGETQYF. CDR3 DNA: TGTGCCAGCAGGCGAACAGGGGGCTTGGGGGAGACCCAGTACTTC.

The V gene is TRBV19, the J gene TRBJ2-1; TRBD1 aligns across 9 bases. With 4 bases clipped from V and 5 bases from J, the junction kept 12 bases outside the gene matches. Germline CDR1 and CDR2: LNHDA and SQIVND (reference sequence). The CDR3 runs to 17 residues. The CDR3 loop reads CASSRGIHRDRDNEQFF. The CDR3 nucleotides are TGTGCCAGTAGTAGGGGAATACACCGGGACAGGGACAATGAGCAGTTCTTC.

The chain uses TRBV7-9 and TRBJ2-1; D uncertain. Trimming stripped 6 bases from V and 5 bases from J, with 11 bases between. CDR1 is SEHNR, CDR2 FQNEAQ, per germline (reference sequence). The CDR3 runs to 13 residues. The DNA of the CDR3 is TGTGCCAGCAGGAACGGATCCCACAATGAGCAGTTCTTC. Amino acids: CASRNGSHNEQFF.

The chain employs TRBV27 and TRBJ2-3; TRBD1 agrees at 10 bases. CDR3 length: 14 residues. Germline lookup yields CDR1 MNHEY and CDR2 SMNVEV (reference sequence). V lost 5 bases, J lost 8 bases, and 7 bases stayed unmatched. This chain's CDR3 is CASSRQGAQSTQYF. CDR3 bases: TGTGCCAGCAGTAGACAGGGGGCGCAGAGTACGCAGTATTTT.

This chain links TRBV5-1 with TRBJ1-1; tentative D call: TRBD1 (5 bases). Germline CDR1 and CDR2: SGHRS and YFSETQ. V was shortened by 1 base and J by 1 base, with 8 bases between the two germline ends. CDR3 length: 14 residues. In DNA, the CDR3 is TGCGCCAGCAGCTTGCAGGGACCGAACACTGAAGCTTTCTTT. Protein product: CASSLQGPNTEAFF.

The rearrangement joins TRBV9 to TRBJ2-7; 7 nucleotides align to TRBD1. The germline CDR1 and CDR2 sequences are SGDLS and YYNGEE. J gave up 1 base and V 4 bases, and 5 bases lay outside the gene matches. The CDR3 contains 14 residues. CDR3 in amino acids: CASSTGQMSYEQYF. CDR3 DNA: TGTGCCAGCAGCACGGGACAGATGTCCTACGAGCAGTACTTC.

The CDR3, as DNA: TGCGCCAGCAGCTTGGAGGGCGGGAGGGCCAAAAACATTCAGTACTTC. It specifies CASSLEGGRAKNIQYF. The V gene is TRBV5-1, the J gene TRBJ2-4; 8 bases agree with TRBD2. J was trimmed by 1 base and V by 0 bases; bases with no gene match: 3. Germline values: CDR1 SGHRS, CDR2 YFSETQ. The CDR3 loop spans 16 amino acids. The variable domain in full, completed from reference TRBV5-1 and TRBJ2-4, reads KAGVTQTPRYLIKTRGQQVTLSCSPISGHRSVSWYQQTPGQGLQFLFEYFSETQRNKGNFPGRFSGRQFSNSRSEMNVSTLELGDSALYLCASSLEGGRAKNIQYFGAGTRLSVL.

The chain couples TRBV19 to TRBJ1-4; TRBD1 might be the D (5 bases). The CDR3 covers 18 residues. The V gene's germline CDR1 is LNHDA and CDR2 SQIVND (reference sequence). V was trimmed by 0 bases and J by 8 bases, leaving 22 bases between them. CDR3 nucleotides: TGTGCCAGTAGTATAGATCACTTGGTATGGGCAGGGAGGGAAAAACTGTTTTTT. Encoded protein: CASSIDHLVWAGREKLFF.

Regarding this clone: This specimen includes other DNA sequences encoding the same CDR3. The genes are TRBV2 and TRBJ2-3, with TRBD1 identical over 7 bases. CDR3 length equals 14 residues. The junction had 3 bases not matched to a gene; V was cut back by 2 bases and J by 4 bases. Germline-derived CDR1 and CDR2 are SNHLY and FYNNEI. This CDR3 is CASSETGAADTQYF. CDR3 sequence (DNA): TGTGCCAGCAGTGAAACAGGGGCCGCAGATACGCAGTATTTT.

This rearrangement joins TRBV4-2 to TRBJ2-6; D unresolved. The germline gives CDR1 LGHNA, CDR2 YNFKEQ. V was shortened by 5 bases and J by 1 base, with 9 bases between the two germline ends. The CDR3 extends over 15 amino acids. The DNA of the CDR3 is TGTGCCAGCAGCTCGTTGGAGTCTGGGGCCAACGTCCTGACTTTC. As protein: CASSSLESGANVLTF.

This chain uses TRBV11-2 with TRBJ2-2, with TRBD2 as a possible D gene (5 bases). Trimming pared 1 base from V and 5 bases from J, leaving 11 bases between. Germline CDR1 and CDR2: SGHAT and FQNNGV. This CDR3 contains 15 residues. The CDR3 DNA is TGTGCCAGCAGCTTAGCGGGTGGCGGGACCGGGGAGCTGTTTTTT. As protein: CASSLAGGGTGELFF. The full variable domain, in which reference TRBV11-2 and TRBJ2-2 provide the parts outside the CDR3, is EAGVAQSPRYKIIEKRQSVAFWCNPISGHATLYWYQQILGQGPKLLIQFQNNGVVDDSQLPKDRFSAERLKGVDSTLKIQPAKLEDSAVYLCASSLAGGGTGELFFGEGSRLTVL.

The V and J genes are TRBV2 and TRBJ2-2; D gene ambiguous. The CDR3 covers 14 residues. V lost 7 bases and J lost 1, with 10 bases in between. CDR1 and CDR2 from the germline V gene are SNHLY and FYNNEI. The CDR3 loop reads CASMPDQNTGELFF. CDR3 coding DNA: TGTGCCAGCATGCCGGATCAGAACACCGGGGAGCTGTTTTTT.

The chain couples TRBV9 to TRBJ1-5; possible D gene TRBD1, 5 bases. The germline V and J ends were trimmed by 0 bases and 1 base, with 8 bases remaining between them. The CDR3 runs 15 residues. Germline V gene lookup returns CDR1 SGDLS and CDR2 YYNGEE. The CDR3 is CASSVGRGSNQPQHF. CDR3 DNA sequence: TGTGCCAGCAGCGTAGGAAGGGGAAGCAATCAGCCCCAGCATTTT.

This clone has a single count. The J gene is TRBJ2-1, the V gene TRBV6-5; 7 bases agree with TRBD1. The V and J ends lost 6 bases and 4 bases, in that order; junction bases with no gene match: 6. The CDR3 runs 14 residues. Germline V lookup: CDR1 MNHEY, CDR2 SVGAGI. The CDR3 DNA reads TGTGCCAGCAGAAACAGGGGTGGATACAATGAGCAGTTCTTC. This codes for CASRNRGGYNEQFF.

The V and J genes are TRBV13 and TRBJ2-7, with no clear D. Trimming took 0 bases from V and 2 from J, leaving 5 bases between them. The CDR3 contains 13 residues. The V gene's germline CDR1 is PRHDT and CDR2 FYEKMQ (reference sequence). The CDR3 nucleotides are TGTGCCAGCAGCTTAGGCATCACCTACGAGCAGTACTTC. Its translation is CASSLGITYEQYF.

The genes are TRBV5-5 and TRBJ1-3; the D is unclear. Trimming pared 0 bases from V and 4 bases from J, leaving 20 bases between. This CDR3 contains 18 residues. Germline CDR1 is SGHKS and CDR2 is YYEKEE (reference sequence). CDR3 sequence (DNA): TGTGCCAGCAGCTTGGATCTCCCTCTTTGGACGGGAGGAAACACCATATATTTT. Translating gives CASSLDLPLWTGGNTIYF.

CDR3 DNA: TGTGCCAGTAGTAAAAGGGCGGGACAGGGGAATATTAAGGCTAATGAAAAACTGTTTTTT. Protein: CASSKRAGQGNIKANEKLFF. The rearrangement joins TRBV19 to TRBJ1-4; the match to TRBD1 covers 10 bases. The trim removed 4 bases at V and 3 bases at J, leaving 17 bases unmatched. CDR3 length: 20 amino acids. CDR1 is LNHDA, CDR2 SQIVND, per germline (reference sequence).

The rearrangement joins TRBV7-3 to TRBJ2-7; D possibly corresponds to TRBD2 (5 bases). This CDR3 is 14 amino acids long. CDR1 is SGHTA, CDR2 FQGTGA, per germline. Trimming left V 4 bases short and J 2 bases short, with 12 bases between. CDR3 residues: CASSSSPGAYEQYF. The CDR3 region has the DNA TGTGCCAGCAGCTCGAGCCCCGGGGCCTACGAGCAGTACTTC.

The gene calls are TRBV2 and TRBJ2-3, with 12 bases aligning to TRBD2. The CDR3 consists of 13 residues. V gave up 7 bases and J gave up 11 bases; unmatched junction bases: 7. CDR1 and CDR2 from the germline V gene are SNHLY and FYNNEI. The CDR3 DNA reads TGTGCCAGCAACCGACTAGCGGGAGTAAAGCAGTATTTT. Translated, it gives CASNRLAGVKQYF.

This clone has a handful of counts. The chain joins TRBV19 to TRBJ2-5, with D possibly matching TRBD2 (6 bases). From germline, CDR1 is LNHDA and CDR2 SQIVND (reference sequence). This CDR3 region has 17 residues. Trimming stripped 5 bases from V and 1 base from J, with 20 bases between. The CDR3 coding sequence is TGTGCCAGTAGTCCCTTCGGAGGAGGGAGGCTCCAAGAGACCCAGTACTTC. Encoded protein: CASSPFGGGRLQETQYF.